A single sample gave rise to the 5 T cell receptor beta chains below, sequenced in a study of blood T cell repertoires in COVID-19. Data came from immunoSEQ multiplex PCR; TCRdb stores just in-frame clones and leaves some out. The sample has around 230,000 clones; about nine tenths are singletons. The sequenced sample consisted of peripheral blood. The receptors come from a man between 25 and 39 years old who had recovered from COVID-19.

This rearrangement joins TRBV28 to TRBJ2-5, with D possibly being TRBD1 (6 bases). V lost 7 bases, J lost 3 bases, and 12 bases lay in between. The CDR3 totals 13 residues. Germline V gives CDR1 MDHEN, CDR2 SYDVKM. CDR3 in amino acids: CASTPGDKETQYF. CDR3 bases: TGTGCCAGCACACCTGGGGACAAAGAGACCCAGTACTTC.

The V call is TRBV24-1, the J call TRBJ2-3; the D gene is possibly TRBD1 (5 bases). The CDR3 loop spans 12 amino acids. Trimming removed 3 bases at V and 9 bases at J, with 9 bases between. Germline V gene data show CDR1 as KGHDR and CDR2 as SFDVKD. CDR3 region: CATSDRGSTQYF. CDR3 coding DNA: TGTGCCACCAGTGATAGGGGCAGCACGCAGTATTTT.

The CDR3 sequence is CASSYSGTSGPYEQYF. CDR3 nucleotides: TGTGCCAGCAGTTACTCGGGGACTAGCGGACCCTACGAGCAGTACTTC. The rearrangement uses TRBV6-5 and TRBJ2-7, with 11 bases lining up with TRBD2. The J segment lost 2 bases and the V segment lost 0 bases, leaving 3 bases of the junction unmatched. The germline CDR1 and CDR2 sequences are MNHEY and SVGAGI. The CDR3 is made up of 16 amino acids.

CDR3 in amino acids: CASSRMDRGHGYTF. In DNA, the CDR3 is TGTGCCAGCAGTCGGATGGACAGGGGGCATGGCTACACCTTC. J is TRBJ1-2 and V is TRBV6-2 or TRBV6-3, with TRBD1 matching 11 bases. CDR1 and CDR2 from the germline V gene are MNHEY and SVGEGT. The CDR3 has 14 residues. Losses at the gene ends were 5 bases for V and 6 bases for J; bases not matched to a gene: 5.

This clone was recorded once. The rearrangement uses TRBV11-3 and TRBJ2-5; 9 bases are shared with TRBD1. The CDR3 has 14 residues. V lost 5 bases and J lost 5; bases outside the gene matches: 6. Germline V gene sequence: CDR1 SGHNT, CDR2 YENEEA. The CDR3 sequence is CASSAGTGMETQYF. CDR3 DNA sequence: TGTGCCAGCAGCGCAGGGACAGGGATGGAGACCCAGTACTTC. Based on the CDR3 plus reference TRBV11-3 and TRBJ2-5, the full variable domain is EAGVVQSPRYKIIEKKQPVAFWCNPISGHNTLYWYLQNLGQGPELLIRYENEEAVDDSQLPKDRFSAERLKGVDSTLKIQPAELGDSAVYLCASSAGTGMETQYFGPGTRLLVL.